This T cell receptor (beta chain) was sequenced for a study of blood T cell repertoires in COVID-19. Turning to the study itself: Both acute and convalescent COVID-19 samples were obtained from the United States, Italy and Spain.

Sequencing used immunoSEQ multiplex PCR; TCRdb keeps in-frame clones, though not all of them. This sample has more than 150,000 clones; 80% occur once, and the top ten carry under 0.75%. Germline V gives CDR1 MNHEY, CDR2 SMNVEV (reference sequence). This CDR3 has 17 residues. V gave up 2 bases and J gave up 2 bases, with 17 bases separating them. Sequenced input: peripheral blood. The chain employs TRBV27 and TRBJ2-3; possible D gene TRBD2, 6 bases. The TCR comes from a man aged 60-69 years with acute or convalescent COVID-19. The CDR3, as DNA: TGTGCCAGCAGTTTAGAGGAGCGGGTCGAAGTCACAGATACGCAGTATTTT. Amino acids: CASSLEERVEVTDTQYF.